This TCR beta chain comes out of a study of molecular identifiers for immune sequencing clone quantification. Methods described previously were used for bulk TCR libraries, and listed TCR primers were applied. Using its own MiXCR run on the PCR reads, TCRdb lists one record per CDR3 protein. In the table there are about 60,000 distinct CDR3 sequences, around a sixth of which are singletons. Libraries for naive CD8 T cells, which were made from about 20,000 to 1,000,000 sorted cells, drew on 10%, 30% or 50% of the RNA. Researchers sorted naive CD8 T cells as cells that were CD8+CD4-CCR7+CD45RA+. Study-wide results and caveats: Clones carrying above 20 RNA copies accounted for over 97% of effector molecules, under 1% in naive cells.

The table lists this clonotype with many counts. The antigen remains unidentified. Trimming shortened V by 2 bases and J by 2 bases, and 10 bases separated the two germline ends. This CDR3 has 13 amino acids. Germline loops: CDR1 DFQATT, CDR2 SNEGSKA (reference sequence). J is TRBJ2-7 and V is TRBV20-1, with a tentative D call TRBD2 (6 bases). Sequencing used naive CD8+ T cells from blood, with Jurkat cell RNA spiked in. Subset described: FACS-sorted CD8+CD4-CCR7+CD45RA+ naive T cells. The receptor was derived from a human donor in good health. Some libraries in this study had Jurkat cell RNA spiked in. CDR3 in DNA: TGCAGTGCTAGAACTAGCAATACCTACGAGCAGTACTTC. Translating gives CSARTSNTYEQYF.